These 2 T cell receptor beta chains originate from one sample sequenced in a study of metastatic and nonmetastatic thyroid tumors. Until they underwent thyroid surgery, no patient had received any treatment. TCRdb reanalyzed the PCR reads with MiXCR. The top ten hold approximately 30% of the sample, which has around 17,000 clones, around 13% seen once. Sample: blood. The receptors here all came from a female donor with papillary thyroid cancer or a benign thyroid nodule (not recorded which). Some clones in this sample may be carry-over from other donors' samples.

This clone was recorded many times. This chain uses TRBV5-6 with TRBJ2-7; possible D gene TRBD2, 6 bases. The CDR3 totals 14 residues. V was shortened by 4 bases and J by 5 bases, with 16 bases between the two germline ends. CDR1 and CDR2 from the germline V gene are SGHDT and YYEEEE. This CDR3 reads CASSGLGLNHEQYF. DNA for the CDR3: TGTGCCAGCAGCGGATTGGGACTGAACCACGAGCAGTACTTC.

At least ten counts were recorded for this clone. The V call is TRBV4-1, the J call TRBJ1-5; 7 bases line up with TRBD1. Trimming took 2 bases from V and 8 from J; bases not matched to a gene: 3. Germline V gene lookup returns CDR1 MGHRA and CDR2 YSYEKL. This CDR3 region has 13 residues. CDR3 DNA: TGCGCCAGCAGCCAACACAGGGGCGAGCCCCAGCATTTT. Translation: CASSQHRGEPQHF.